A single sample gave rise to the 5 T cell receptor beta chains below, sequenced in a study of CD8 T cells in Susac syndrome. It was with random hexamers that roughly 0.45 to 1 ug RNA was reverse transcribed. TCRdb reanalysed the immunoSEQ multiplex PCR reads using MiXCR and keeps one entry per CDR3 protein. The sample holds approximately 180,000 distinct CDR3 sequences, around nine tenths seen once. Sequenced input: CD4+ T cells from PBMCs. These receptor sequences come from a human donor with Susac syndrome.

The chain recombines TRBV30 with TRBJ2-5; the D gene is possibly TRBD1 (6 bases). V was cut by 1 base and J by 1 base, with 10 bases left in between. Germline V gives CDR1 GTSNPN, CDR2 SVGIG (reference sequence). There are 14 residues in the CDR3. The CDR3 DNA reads TGTGCCTGGAGTGCAGGACAGTTCCAAGAGACCCAGTACTTC. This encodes CAWSAGQFQETQYF.

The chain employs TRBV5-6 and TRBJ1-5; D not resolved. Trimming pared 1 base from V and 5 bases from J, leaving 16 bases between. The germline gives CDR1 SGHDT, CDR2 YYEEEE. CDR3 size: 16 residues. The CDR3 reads CASSLLGRLGDQPQHF. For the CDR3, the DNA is TGTGCCAGCAGCTTGTTGGGCAGGCTCGGTGATCAGCCCCAGCATTTT.

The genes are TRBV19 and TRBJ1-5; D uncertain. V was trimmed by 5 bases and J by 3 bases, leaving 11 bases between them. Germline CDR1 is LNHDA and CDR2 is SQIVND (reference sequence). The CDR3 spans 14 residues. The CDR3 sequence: CASSEGKVNQPQHF. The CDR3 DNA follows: TGTGCCAGTAGTGAAGGGAAGGTCAATCAGCCCCAGCATTTT.

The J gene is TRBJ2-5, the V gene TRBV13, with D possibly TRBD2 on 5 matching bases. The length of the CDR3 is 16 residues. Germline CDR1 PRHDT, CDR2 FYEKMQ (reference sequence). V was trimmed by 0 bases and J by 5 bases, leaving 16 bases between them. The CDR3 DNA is TGTGCCAGCAGCTTAGGAAGCGGTTTCGGATTGGAGACCCAGTACTTC. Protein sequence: CASSLGSGFGLETQYF.

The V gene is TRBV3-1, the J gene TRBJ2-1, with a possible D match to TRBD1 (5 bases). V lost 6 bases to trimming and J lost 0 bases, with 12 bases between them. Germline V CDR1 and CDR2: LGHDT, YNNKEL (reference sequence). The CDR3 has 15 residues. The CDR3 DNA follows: TGTGCCAGCAGTAGGGGCTCGAGCTCCTACAATGAGCAGTTCTTC. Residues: CASSRGSSSYNEQFF.